A single sample is the source of the 23 T cell receptor beta chains below, sequenced in a study of vaccination and CD4 T cells after COVID-19. Sequenced with the Oncomine TCR Beta short-read assay was DNA taken from cultured CD4+ T cells. TCRdb reanalysed the PCR reads using MiXCR and keeps one entry per CDR3 protein. The sample carries about 23,000 distinct CDR3 sequences, approximately 67% recorded once. These receptors' antigens are unknown. Treatment described: roughly ten-day PBMC culture with coronavirus spike peptide pools or control peptides (ViraFEST assay). The starting material was CD4+ T cells from blood, cultured in vitro, obtained after SARS-CoV-2 vaccination. Source of these receptors: a human donor who received a COVID-19 vaccine.

The chain employs TRBV30 and TRBJ2-3; a weak D match, TRBD2 (5 bases). The CDR3 loop spans 15 amino acids. Germline V gene data show CDR1 as GTSNPN and CDR2 as SVGIG (reference sequence). Trimming left V 2 bases short and J 2 bases short, with 14 bases between. CDR3 bases: TGTGCCTGGAGTACGGACTGGCTCTCCACAGATACGCAGTATTTT. As protein: CAWSTDWLSTDTQYF.

The J gene is TRBJ1-5, the V gene TRBV30; D may be TRBD1 (5 bases). V dropped 3 bases and J dropped 6 bases, with 18 bases sitting between them. Germline CDR1 is GTSNPN and CDR2 is SVGIG (reference sequence). CDR3 length: 15 amino acids. CDR3 in amino acids: CAWSRPDIESQPQHF. CDR3 coding DNA: TGTGCCTGGAGCCGGCCGGACATCGAGAGTCAGCCCCAGCATTTT.

This clonotype was seen a handful of times. The rearrangement uses TRBV20-1 and TRBJ1-6; possible D gene TRBD1, 6 bases. Trimming cost V 6 bases and J 10 bases, with 13 bases left between them. The germline V gene encodes CDR1 DFQATT and CDR2 SNEGSKA (reference sequence). The length of the CDR3 is 12 residues. In DNA, the CDR3 is TGCAGTGCAAAACAGGGTCAGTCACCCCTCCACTTT. It is translated as CSAKQGQSPLHF.

The DNA for the CDR3 is TGTGCCAGCAGCGTAGGAGGCAGGCTAAGCTCTGGAAACACCATATATTTT. Translation: CASSVGGRLSSGNTIYF. The gene calls are TRBV9 and TRBJ1-3; D is ambiguous. There are 17 residues in the CDR3. The V end was cut by 0 bases, the J end by 0 bases, with 13 bases between. Germline V gives CDR1 SGDLS, CDR2 YYNGEE.

The gene calls are TRBV7-9 and TRBJ2-5, with D possibly called TRBD1 or TRBD2 (5 bases each). Germline V gene lookup returns CDR1 SEHNR and CDR2 FQNEAQ (reference sequence). The length of the CDR3 is 16 residues. The ends were cut back, 3 bases at V and 8 bases at J, with 22 bases in the middle. CDR3 loop: CASSLAAAGRQGTQYF. The DNA for the CDR3 is TGTGCCAGCAGCTTGGCAGCGGCTGGGCGCCAGGGAACCCAGTACTTC.

The chain couples TRBV27 to TRBJ1-1; no clear D. With 8 bases removed from V and 4 bases from J, the gap between germline ends came to 14 bases. CDR1 is MNHEY and CDR2 is SMNVEV in the germline V gene (reference sequence). The CDR3 has 13 amino acids. The CDR3 DNA follows: TGTGCCAGCTGGAAAGGACTCGGCACTGAAGCTTTCTTT. Its translation is CASWKGLGTEAFF.

This clonotype was recorded a few times. The chain uses TRBV5-4 and TRBJ1-1; TRBD1 agrees at 8 bases. The CDR3 loop spans 14 amino acids. Per germline, CDR1 SGHNT and CDR2 YYREEE (reference sequence). Germline trimming cut 5 bases from V and 0 bases from J; bases unmatched to any gene: 3. In DNA, the CDR3 is TGTGCCAGCAGTCGGACAGGGCTGAACACTGAAGCTTTCTTT. It codes for CASSRTGLNTEAFF. Full variable domain (missing parts from reference TRBV5-4 and TRBJ1-1): ETGVTQSPTHLIKTRGQQVTLRCSSQSGHNTVSWYQQALGQGPQFIFQYYREEENGRGNFPPRFSGLQFPNYSSELNVNALELDDSALYLCASSRTGLNTEAFFGQGTRLTVV.

This clonotype was detected a few times. V and J are TRBV20-1 and TRBJ1-5; 7 nucleotides align to TRBD1. Germline V gene sequence: CDR1 DFQATT, CDR2 SNEGSKA (reference sequence). Losses at the gene ends were 6 bases for V and 7 bases for J; bases not matched to a gene: 9. The CDR3 has 13 residues. The CDR3 DNA follows: TGCAGTGCAACGATAGGGGGCGGGCAGCCCCAGCATTTT. As protein: CSATIGGGQPQHF.

The chain joins TRBV7-8 to TRBJ2-3; D perhaps matches TRBD1 (6 bases). The CDR3 runs 16 residues. V lost 5 bases to trimming and J lost 2 bases, with 17 bases between them. The germline CDR1 and CDR2 sequences are SGHVS and FQNEAQ. CDR3 amino acids: CASSPSGRGHTDTQYF. The CDR3 DNA sequence: TGTGCCAGCAGCCCCTCTGGCAGGGGCCACACAGATACGCAGTATTTT.

The gene calls are TRBV6-1 and TRBJ1-1, with 7 nucleotides matching TRBD1. Germline CDR1 and CDR2: MNHNS and SASEGT. V trimming: 5 bases; J trimming: 1 base; junction bases outside the gene matches: 10. The CDR3 spans 16 residues. The CDR3: CASSRDQGVGNTEAFF. DNA of the CDR3: TGTGCCAGCAGTCGAGATCAGGGGGTGGGGAACACTGAAGCTTTCTTT.

The chain recombines TRBV7-9 with TRBJ1-1; unclear D gene. The germline gives CDR1 SEHNR, CDR2 FQNEAQ (reference sequence). The CDR3 runs to 15 residues. V was trimmed by 3 bases and J by 1 base, leaving 12 bases between them. CDR3 amino acids: CASSLGRLGNTEAFF. The CDR3, as DNA: TGTGCCAGCAGCTTGGGGAGACTCGGGAACACTGAAGCTTTCTTT.

CDR3 DNA sequence: TGCAGTGCTAGAGAGGCCCGGTTGAACACTGAAGCTTTCTTT. Its protein is CSAREARLNTEAFF. This rearrangement joins TRBV20-1 to TRBJ1-1; D not resolved. The CDR3 consists of 14 residues. Germline V lookup: CDR1 DFQATT, CDR2 SNEGSKA (reference sequence). The ends were cut back, 0 bases at V and 0 bases at J, with 8 bases in the middle.

The rearrangement uses TRBV5-1 and TRBJ2-7, with 7 bases that match TRBD2. The V gene's germline CDR1 is SGHRS and CDR2 YFSETQ. The CDR3 extends over 15 amino acids. Trimming cost V 0 bases and J 2 bases; bases outside gene matches: 5. The chain's CDR3 is CASSLGGGDTYEQYF. The CDR3 nucleotides are TGCGCCAGCAGCTTGGGCGGGGGTGACACCTACGAGCAGTACTTC.

This clonotype occurred a few times. The gene calls are TRBV15 and TRBJ2-5; D possibly corresponds to TRBD2 (6 bases). CDR3 size: 15 residues. Per germline, CDR1 LNHNV and CDR2 YYDKDF (reference sequence). Trimming removed 0 bases from V and 2 bases from J, with 10 bases in between. CDR3 DNA: TGTGCCACCAGCAGAGATCGGGGGAGACAAGAGACCCAGTACTTC. Translating gives CATSRDRGRQETQYF. The entire variable domain, with the rest obtained from reference TRBV15 and TRBJ2-5, is as follows: DAMVIQNPRYQVTQFGKPVTLSCSQTLNHNVMYWYQQKSSQAPKLLFHYYDKDFNNEADTPDNFQSRRPNTSFCFLDIRSPGLGDTAMYLCATSRDRGRQETQYFGPGTRLLVL.

The chain employs TRBV27 and TRBJ1-5, with D unresolved. The V end was cut by 5 bases, the J end by 3 bases, with 5 bases between. This CDR3 has 12 amino acids. Germline CDR1 reads MNHEY; CDR2 reads SMNVEV (reference sequence). CDR3 DNA: TGTGCCAGCAGTCCTCACAATCAGCCCCAGCATTTT. Its translation: CASSPHNQPQHF.

The chain couples TRBV20-1 to TRBJ2-2, with D tentatively TRBD1 or TRBD2 (7 bases each). Trimming stripped 3 bases from V and 5 bases from J, with 22 bases between. Germline assignment: CDR1 DFQATT and CDR2 SNEGSKA (reference sequence). The CDR3 covers 17 residues. Written as DNA, the CDR3 is TGCAGTGCTAGTGGACTAGAGGGGGCCCAGGGTACCGGGGAGCTGTTTTTT. Its translation: CSASGLEGAQGTGELFF.

The chain links TRBV19 to TRBJ1-5; 7 positions agree with TRBD1. The CDR3 loop spans 16 amino acids. Germline V CDR1 and CDR2: LNHDA, SQIVND (reference sequence). J gave up 4 bases and V 1 base, and 7 bases lay outside the gene matches. CDR3 sequence reads: CASSIGQGIRNQPQHF. The DNA for the CDR3 is TGTGCCAGTAGTATAGGACAGGGAATACGAAATCAGCCCCAGCATTTT.

This clonotype was picked up a small number of times. The rearrangement uses TRBV20-1 and TRBJ1-4; D call uncertain. The germline V and J ends were trimmed by 3 bases and 1 base, with 6 bases remaining between them. CDR3 length equals 13 residues. Germline loops: CDR1 DFQATT, CDR2 SNEGSKA (reference sequence). The CDR3 sequence: CSARGQTNEKLFF. The CDR3 DNA sequence: TGCAGTGCTAGGGGTCAAACTAATGAAAAACTGTTTTTT.

The chain has TRBV24-1 and TRBJ2-7, with 10 bases identical to TRBD2. V was pared by 3 bases and J by 2 bases, with 3 bases of the junction left unmatched. Germline V gene sequence: CDR1 KGHDR, CDR2 SFDVKD. The CDR3 is made up of 15 amino acids. The CDR3 loop is CATSDPSGGAYEQYF. The DNA for the CDR3 is TGTGCCACCAGTGATCCTAGCGGGGGTGCCTACGAGCAGTACTTC.

This chain links TRBV4-2 with TRBJ1-6, with 8 nucleotides matching TRBD1. Losses at the gene ends were 3 bases for V and 7 bases for J; bases not matched to a gene: 8. Germline CDR1 LGHNA, CDR2 YNFKEQ. The length of the CDR3 is 16 residues. For the CDR3, the DNA is TGTGCCAGCAGCCAGGGGACAGGAACGAGAAATTCACCCCTCCACTTT. Translation gives CASSQGTGTRNSPLHF.

This clonotype was counted between two and nine times. V and J are TRBV7-8 and TRBJ2-5; 12 bases match TRBD2. The germline gives CDR1 SGHVS, CDR2 FQNEAQ. This CDR3 region has 17 residues. V was pared by 4 bases and J by 0 bases, with 6 bases of the junction left unmatched. CDR3 in amino acids: CASSSGLAGSYQETQYF. CDR3 coding DNA: TGTGCCAGCAGCTCCGGACTAGCGGGGTCGTACCAAGAGACCCAGTACTTC.

This chain links TRBV20-1 with TRBJ1-6; TRBD1 matches at 9 bases. Germline V CDR1 and CDR2: DFQATT, SNEGSKA (reference sequence). The CDR3 has 15 residues. The junction had 9 bases not matched to a gene; V was cut back by 3 bases and J by 9 bases. CDR3 amino acids: CSARGGQGQGSPLHF. CDR3 DNA sequence: TGCAGTGCTAGGGGGGGACAGGGTCAGGGTTCACCCCTCCACTTT.

As DNA, the CDR3 is TGCAGTGCTAGTGAGAGATATAGCAATCAGCCCCAGCATTTT. Its translation: CSASERYSNQPQHF. The chain links TRBV20-1 to TRBJ1-5; D gene uncertain. Germline V gene sequence: CDR1 DFQATT, CDR2 SNEGSKA (reference sequence). The CDR3 length is 14 residues. With 3 bases removed from V and 0 bases from J, the gap between germline ends came to 9 bases.